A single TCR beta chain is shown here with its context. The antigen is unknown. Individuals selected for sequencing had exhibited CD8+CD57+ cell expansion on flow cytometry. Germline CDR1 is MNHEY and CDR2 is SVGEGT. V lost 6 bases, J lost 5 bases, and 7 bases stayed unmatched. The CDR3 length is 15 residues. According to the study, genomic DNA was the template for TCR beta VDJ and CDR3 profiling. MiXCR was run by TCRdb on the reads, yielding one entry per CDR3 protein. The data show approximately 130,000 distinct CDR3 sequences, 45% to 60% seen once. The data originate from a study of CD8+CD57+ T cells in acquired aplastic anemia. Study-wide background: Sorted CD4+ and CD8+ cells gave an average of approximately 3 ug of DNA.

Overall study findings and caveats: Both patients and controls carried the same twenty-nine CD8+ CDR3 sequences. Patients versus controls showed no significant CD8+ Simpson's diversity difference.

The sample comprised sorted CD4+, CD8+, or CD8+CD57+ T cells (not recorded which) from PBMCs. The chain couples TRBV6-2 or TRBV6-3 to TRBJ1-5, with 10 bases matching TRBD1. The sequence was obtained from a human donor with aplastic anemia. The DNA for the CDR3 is TGTGCCAGCAGACAATTCGGACAGGGGGATCAGCCCCAGCATTTT. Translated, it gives CASRQFGQGDQPQHF.